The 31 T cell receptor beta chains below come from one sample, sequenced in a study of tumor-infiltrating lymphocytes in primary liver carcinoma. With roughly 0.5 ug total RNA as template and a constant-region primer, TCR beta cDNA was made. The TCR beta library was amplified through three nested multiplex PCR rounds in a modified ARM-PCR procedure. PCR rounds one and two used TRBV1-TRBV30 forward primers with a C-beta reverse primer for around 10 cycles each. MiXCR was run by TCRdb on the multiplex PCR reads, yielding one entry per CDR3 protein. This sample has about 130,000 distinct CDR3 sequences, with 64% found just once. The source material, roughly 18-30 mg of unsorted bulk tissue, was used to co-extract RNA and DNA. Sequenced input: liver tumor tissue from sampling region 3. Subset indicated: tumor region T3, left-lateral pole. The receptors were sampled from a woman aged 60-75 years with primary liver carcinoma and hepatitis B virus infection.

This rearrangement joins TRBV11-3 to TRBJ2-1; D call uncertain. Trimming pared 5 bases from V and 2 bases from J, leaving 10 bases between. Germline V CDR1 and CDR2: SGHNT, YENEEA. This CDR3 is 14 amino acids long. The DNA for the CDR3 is TGTGCCAGCAGCGCTCAGAGTCCCTACAATGAGCAGTTCTTC. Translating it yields CASSAQSPYNEQFF. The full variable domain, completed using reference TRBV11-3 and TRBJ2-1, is EAGVVQSPRYKIIEKKQPVAFWCNPISGHNTLYWYLQNLGQGPELLIRYENEEAVDDSQLPKDRFSAERLKGVDSTLKIQPAELGDSAVYLCASSAQSPYNEQFFGPGTRLTVL.

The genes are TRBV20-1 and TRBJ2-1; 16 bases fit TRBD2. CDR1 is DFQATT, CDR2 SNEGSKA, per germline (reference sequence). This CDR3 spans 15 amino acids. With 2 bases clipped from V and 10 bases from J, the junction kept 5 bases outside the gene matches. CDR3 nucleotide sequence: TGCAGTGCTAGACAACTGGGACTAGCGGGAGGGGAGCAGTTCTTC. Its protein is CSARQLGLAGGEQFF.

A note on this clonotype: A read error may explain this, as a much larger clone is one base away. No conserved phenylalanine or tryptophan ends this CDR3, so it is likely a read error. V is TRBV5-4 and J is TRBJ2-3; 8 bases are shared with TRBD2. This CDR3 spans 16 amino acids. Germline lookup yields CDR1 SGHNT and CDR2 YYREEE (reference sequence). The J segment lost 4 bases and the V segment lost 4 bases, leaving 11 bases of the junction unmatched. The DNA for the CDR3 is TGTGCCAGCAGCACCAAAGGGGCGGGAGGTGCAGATACGCAGTATTAT. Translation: CASSTKGAGGADTQYY.

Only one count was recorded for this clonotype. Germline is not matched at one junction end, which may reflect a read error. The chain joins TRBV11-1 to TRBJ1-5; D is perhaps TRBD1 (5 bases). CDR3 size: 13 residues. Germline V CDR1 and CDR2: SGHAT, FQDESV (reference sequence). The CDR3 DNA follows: TGTGCCAGCAGTCGAAACAGGAATCTGCCCCAGCATTTT. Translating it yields CASSRNRNLPQHF.

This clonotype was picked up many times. The CDR3 region is CASSWGQSSYEQYF. Written as DNA, the CDR3 is TGCGCCAGCAGCTGGGGACAATCCTCCTACGAGCAGTACTTC. The chain uses TRBV5-1 and TRBJ2-7; maybe TRBD1 (6 bases). CDR1 is SGHRS and CDR2 is YFSETQ in the germline V gene. This CDR3 region has 14 residues. V was pared by 3 bases and J by 0 bases, with 10 bases between.

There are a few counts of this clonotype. For the CDR3, the DNA is TGTGCCATCAGGGGGGGACTAACCCCCGCTGATACGCAGTATTTT. This codes for CAIRGGLTPADTQYF. The chain links TRBV10-3 to TRBJ2-3, with 7 bases lining up with TRBD2. Germline-derived CDR1 and CDR2 are ENHRY and SYGVKD. J lost 6 bases, V lost 6 bases, and 12 bases had no gene match. The CDR3 has 15 residues.

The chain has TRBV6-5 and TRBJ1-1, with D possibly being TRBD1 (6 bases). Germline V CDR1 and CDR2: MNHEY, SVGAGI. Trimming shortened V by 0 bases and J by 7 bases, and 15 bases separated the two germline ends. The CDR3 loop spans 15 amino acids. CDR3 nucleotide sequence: TGTGCCAGCAGTTACTCGGGTAGGGGAGGGGGTGAAGCTTTCTTT. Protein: CASSYSGRGGGEAFF.

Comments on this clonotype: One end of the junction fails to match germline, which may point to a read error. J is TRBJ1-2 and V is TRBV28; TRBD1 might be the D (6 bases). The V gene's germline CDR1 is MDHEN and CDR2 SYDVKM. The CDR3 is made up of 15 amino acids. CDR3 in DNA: TGTACCAGCAGTGCCGGGGGGGCCCGGGGGTATGGCTACTCCTTC. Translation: CTSSAGGARGYGYSF.

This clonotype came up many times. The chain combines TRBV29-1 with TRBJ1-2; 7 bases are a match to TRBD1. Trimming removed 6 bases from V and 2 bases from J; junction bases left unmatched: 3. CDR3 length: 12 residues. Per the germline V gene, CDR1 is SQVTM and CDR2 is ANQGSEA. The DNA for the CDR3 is TGCAGCGTGGGGGACAGAAACTATGGCTACACCTTC. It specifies CSVGDRNYGYTF.

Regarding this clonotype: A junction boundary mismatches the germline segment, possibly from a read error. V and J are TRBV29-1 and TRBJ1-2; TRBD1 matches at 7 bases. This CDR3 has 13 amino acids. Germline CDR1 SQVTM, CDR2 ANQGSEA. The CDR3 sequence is CSAERGGEIGYTF. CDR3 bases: TGCAGCGCTGAAAGAGGGGGCGAAATAGGCTACACCTTC.

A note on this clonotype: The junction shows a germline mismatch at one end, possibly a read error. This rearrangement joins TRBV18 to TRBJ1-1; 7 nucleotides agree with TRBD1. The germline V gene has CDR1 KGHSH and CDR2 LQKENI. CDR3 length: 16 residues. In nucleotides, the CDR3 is TGTGCCAGCTCACCTTTACAGGGGACCAGCGGGACTGAATCTTTCTTT. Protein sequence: CASSPLQGTSGTESFF.

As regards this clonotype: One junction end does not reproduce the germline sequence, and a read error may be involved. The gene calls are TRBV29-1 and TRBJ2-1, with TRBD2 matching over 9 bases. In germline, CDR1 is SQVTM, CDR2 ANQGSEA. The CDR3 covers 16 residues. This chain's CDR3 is CSVEDPGTSSYNEQSF. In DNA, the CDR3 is TGCAGCGTTGAAGACCCCGGGACTAGCAGCTACAATGAGCAGTCCTTC.

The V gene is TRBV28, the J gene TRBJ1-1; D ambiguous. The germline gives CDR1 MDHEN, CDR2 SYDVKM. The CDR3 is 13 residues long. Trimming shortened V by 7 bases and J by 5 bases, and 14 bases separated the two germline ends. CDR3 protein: CASTSPAHTEAFF. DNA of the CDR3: TGTGCCAGCACCTCACCCGCCCATACTGAAGCTTTCTTT.

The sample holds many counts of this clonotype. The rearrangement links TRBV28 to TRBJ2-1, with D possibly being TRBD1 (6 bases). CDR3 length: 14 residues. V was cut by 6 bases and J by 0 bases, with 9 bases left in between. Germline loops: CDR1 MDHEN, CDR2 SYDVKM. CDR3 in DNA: TGTGCCAGCAGGCAGGGGTCCTCCTACAATGAGCAGTTCTTC. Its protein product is CASRQGSSYNEQFF. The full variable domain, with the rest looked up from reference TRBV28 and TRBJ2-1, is DVKVTQSSRYLVKRTGEKVFLECVQDMDHENMFWYRQDPGLGLRLIYFSYDVKMKEKGDIPEGYSVSREKKERFSLILESASTNQTSMYLCASRQGSSYNEQFFGPGTRLTVL.

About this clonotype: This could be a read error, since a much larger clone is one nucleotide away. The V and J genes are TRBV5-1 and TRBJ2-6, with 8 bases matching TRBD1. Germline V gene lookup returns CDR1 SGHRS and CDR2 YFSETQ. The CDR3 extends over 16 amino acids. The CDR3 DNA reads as TGCACCAGCAGCTTGCAGGGGGCGAGTGGGGCCAACGTCCTGACTTTC. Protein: CTSSLQGASGANVLTF.

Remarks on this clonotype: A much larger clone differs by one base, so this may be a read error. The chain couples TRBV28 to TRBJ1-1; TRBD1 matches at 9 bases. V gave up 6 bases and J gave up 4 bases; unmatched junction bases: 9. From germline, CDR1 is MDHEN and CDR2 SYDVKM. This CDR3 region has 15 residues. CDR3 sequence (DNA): TGTGCCAGCAGCACAGGGGGCACGGGGGTCACTGAAGCTTTCTTT. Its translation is CASSTGGTGVTEAFF.

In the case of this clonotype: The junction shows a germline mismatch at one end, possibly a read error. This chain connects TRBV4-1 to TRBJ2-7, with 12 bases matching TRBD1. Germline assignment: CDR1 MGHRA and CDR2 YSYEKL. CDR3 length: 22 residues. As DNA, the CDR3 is TGTGCCAGCAGTCAAGGAAGTCATCCCGGGACAGGGGGCGGGAGGGTGACCTACGAGCAGTACTTC. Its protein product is CASSQGSHPGTGGGRVTYEQYF.

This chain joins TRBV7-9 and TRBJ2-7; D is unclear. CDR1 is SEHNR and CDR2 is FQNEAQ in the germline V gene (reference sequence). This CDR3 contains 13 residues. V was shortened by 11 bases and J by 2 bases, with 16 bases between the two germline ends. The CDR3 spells CAGNFPNTYEQYF. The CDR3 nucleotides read TGTGCCGGCAACTTCCCCAATACCTACGAGCAGTACTTC.

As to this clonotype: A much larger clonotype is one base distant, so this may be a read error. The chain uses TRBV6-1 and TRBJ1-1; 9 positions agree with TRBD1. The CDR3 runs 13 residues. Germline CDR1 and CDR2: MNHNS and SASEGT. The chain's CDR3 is CTSNGGQGNVAFF. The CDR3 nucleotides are TGTACCAGCAATGGGGGACAGGGTAATGTAGCTTTCTTT.

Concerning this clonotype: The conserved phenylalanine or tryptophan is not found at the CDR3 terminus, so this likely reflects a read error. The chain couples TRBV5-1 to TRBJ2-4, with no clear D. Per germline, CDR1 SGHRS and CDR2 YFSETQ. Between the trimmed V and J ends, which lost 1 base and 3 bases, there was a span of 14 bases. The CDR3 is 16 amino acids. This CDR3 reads CASSLRAGSVKNIQYL. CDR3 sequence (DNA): TGCGCCAGCAGCTTGAGGGCAGGCAGCGTCAAAAACATTCAGTACCTC.

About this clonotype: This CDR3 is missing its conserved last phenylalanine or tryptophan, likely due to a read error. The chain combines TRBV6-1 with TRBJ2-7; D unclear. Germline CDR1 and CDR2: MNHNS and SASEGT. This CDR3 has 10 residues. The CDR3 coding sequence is TGTGCCATCAGTTTCGACGAGCAGTACCTC. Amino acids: CAISFDEQYL.

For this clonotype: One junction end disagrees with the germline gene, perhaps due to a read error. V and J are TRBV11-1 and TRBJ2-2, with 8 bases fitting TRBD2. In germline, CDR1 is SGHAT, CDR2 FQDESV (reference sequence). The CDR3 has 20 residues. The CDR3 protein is CASRPTPGTSGSANTGELFF. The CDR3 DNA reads TGTGCCAGCAGGCCAACCCCCGGGACTAGTGGCAGTGCGAACACCGGGGAGCTGTTCTTT.

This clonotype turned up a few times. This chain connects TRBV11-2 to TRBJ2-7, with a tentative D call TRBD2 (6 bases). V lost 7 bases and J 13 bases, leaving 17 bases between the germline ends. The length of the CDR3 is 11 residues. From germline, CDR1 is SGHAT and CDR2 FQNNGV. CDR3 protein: CASIPDYEPYF. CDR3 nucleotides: TGTGCCAGCATCCCGGACTACGAGCCATACTTC. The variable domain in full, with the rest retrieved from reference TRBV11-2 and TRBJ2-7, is EAGVAQSPRYKIIEKRQSVAFWCNPISGHATLYWYQQILGQGPKLLIQFQNNGVVDDSQLPKDRFSAERLKGVDSTLKIQPAKLEDSAVYLCASIPDYEPYFGPGTRLTVT.

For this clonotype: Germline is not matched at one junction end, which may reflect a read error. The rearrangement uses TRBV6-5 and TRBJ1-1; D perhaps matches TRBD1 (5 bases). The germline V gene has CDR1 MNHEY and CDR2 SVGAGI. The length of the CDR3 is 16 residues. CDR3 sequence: CARSPPWRGGGTEAFF. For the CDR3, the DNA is TGTGCCCGCAGCCCACCCTGGAGGGGCGGGGGCACTGAAGCTTTCTTT.

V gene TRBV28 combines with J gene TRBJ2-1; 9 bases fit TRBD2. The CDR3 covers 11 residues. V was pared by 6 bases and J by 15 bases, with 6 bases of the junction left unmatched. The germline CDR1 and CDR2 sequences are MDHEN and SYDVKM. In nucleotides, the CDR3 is TGTGCCAGCAGCTCCGGGACTAGCCCGTTCTTC. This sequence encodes CASSSGTSPFF.

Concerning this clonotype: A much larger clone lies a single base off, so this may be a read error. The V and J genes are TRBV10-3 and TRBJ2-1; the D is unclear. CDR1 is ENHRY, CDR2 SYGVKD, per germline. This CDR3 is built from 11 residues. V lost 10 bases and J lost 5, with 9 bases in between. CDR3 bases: TGTGCCACCCAGAACAACAATGAGCAGTTCTTC. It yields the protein CATQNNNEQFF.

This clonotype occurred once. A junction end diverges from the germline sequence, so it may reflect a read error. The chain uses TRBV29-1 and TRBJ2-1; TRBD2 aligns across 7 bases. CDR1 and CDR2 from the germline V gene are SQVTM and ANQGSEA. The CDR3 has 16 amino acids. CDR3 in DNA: TGCAGCGATGAAGATCGGGTTAGCGGGCTAAACAATGAGCAGTTCTTC. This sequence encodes CSDEDRVSGLNNEQFF.

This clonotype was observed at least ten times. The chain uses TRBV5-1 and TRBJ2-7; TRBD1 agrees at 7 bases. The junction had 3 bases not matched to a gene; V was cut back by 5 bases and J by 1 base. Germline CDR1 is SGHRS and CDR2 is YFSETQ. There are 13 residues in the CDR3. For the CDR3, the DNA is TGCGCCAGCAGACGGGACAGATCCTACGAGCAGTACTTC. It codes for CASRRDRSYEQYF.

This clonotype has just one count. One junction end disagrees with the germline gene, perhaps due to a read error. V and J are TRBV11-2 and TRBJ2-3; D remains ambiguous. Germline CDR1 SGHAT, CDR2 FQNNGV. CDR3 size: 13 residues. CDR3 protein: CANSSGPTDTQYF. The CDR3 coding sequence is TGTGCCAACAGCTCCGGACCCACGGATACGCAGTATTTT.

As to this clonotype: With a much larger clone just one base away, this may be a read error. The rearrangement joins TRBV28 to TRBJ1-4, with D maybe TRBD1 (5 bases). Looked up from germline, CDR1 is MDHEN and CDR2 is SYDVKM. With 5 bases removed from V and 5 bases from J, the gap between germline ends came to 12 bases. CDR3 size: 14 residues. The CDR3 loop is CASSLARDNEKLFF. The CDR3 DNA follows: TGTGCCAGCAGTCTCGCCCGGGACAATGAAAAACTGTTTTTT.

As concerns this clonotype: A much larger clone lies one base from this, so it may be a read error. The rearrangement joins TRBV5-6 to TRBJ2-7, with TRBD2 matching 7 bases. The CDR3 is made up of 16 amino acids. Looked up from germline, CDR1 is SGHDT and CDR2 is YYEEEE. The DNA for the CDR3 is TGTGCCAGCAGCTTGTTGGGCCGGAGCGGGACCTACGGGCAGTACTTC. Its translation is CASSLLGRSGTYGQYF.